This entry concerns a single T cell receptor (beta chain). This clone was observed once. Its antigen remains undetermined. Base qualities are not recorded, but no much larger clone differs from it by a single base. In total, approximately 700 healthy bone marrow donors made up the cohort. Cohort members were all nominally healthy when sampled, although unrecorded immune exposures were likely present. The donor was CMV seronegative and was included in the group of about 350 seronegative cohort members. Every donor gave a peripheral blood sample, and the peripheral blood mononuclear cells from that sample were used for TCR beta sequencing. Genomic DNA was extracted from the blood cell samples with the Qiagen DNeasy Blood Extraction Kit. Looking up the germline V gene yields CDR1 KGHSH and CDR2 LQKENI. The V and J ends are trimmed by 10 bases and 0 bases, leaving 18 bases between them. The CDR3 numbers 15 residues from cysteine through phenylalanine. The retained sequence is limited to the CDR3, 45 bases, with the frame set at the first base.

This record belongs to a study of cytomegalovirus exposure and HLA in healthy donors (dated by TCRdb to the late 2010s). Describing the broader study: According to an earlier analysis of 550 to 700 of the donors, about 179 million T cells yielded over 90 million unique TCR beta sequences and approximately 280 Gb of sequence data. Genome-wide SNP genotypes for about three fifths of the 666 donors were used in a later genetic analysis, which treated that subset as a discovery cohort. A later analysis re-examined previously published TCR beta repertoires from about 700 donors and added high-resolution HLA genotyping to investigate patterns of TCR occurrence. The study profiled the T cell repertoires of hundreds of subjects by immunosequencing and related them to cytomegalovirus serostatus. Every discovery cohort repertoire had been produced on one sequencing platform. Roughly 300 gigabases of sequencing data and roughly 90 million unique TCR sequences were included in an early release covering about 700 HLA-typed donors. Donor age, sex, ethnicity and CMV serostatus were collected together with the repertoire data. Roughly 5 DR-DQ haplotypes were handled as single units for association and clustering, since linkage in the cohort was strong. In addition to the first cohort of roughly 700 subjects, a separate validation cohort of approximately 110 different subjects was used. To decide whether each TCR beta V gene segment behaved as functional or pseudogenic, an earlier analysis of some 600 of the donors relied on high-throughput TCR beta sequencing. Rather than drawing on any new phenotypic data, the later analysis identified candidate immune exposures from TCR beta sequences and the way those sequences occurred across donors. The number of typed donors differed by locus: about 620-640 for A, B, C, DRB1 and DQB1; 500 to 550 for DQA1; approximately 600 for DPA1; and about 470 for DPB1. Class I and class II HLA loci were covered by the typing at four-digit resolution. The study aimed to test whether cataloging public T cell receptors could reveal signatures of past pathogen exposure. Of the approximately 400 genotyped donors, less than 90% were placed in the genetic ancestry cluster associated with self-reported Caucasian donors. On average, roughly 250,000 unique TCR beta nucleotide sequences were sequenced per donor among about 400 genotyped donors of the cohort, with approximately 18% of those sequences being non-productive. To predict cytomegalovirus infection status, the study combined high-throughput TCR immunosequencing, statistical association of individual TCRs with disease status, and machine learning.

The library was generated by the immunoSEQ multiplex PCR assay. The multiplex PCR relied on a mix of 60 forward primers for TCR Vbeta segments and 13 reverse primers for TCR Jbeta segments. The CDR3 region of rearranged TCR beta genes was amplified from genomic DNA with a multiplex PCR assay. Amplified TCR beta libraries were sequenced as 87-base-pair reads on the Illumina HiSeq System. The paper's data handling went like this. A later analysis counted about 80 million unique TCR beta chains across the 700 or so repertoires, and around 12 million of these chains were shared by at least two donors. Raw reads were error-corrected and collapsed into unique sequences with a nearest-neighbor algorithm that merged closely related sequences to remove PCR and sequencing errors. Alignment of CDR3 sequences to IMGT reference sequences was used to assign V, D and J gene segments. For a sequence to be retained, a match of at least six nucleotides to both a V gene segment and a J gene segment was required. Rearrangements were called productive when the CDR3 lacked stop codons and stayed in frame with V and J; all others were non-productive. CDR3 was defined by IMGT convention, running from the second conserved V-encoded cysteine to the conserved J-encoded phenylalanine. In an earlier analysis of more than 550 of the donors, sequences lacking an unambiguous match to a single V gene segment were excluded. In an earlier analysis of 587 of the donors, V segments were called functional above 56.7% productive rearrangements and were called segregating when the between-donor standard deviation exceeded 5%. A statistical classification framework was developed to diagnose cytomegalovirus status using the catalog of TCR beta chain sequences. In a later analysis, TCR nucleotide sequences were compared against IMGT/GENE-DB human TR gene sequences so that V and J genes could be assigned. A later analysis assigned CDR3 sequences and most-parsimonious VDJ recombination scenarios with the TCRdist pipeline. In a later analysis, each TCR beta chain was defined by its CDR3 amino acid sequence together with its V-gene family, and reads without a unique V-gene family were excluded. In a later analysis, several hundred highly shared, low-generation-probability nucleotide sequences were removed to address suspected cross-contamination and a sequencing artifact. For each public chain, a later analysis derived a clonal expansion index from normalized ranks of inferred template counts within each repertoire. In a later analysis, generation probabilities were computed using a VDJ recombination model fitted to out-of-frame rearrangements, and the results were checked against IGoR. A later analysis scored TCR-TCR, TCR-HLA and TCR-CMV co-occurrence with hypergeometric tests, applying a repertoire-size bias correction to TCR pairs. In a later analysis, false discovery rates were estimated by permuting HLA or CMV assignments 20 times. A later analysis grouped co-occurring TCRs with DBSCAN, adding TCRdist sequence similarity when clustering within HLA-allele-positive subsets. Repertoires with fewer than 30,000 or more than 120,000 public chains were left out of co-occurrence clustering, as were roughly five repertoires with anomalous nucleotide sharing. TCRdb's version of the immuneACCESS table is confined to in-frame rearrangements and falls short of the full clone set. An unresolved V gene accounts for under half of the shortfall where checked; the remainder is of unknown origin. V and J calls and clone size come straight from that table; D and trimming were deduced from the DNA. This sample lists some 100,000 clones; around four fifths were detected once. 3.5% to 5% of the sample belongs to the ten largest clones.

General study outcomes and caveats: In a later genetic analysis, a missense DCLRE1C variant was associated with V-gene and J-gene trimming of TCR beta chains, and the association was replicated in an independent cohort. In a later genetic analysis, fewer N-insertions in productive TCRs were reported among donors in an Asian-associated ancestry cluster than the roughly 700-donor mean. In vitro tests confirmed that three of the cytomegalovirus-associated TCR beta chains recognize cytomegalovirus antigens. According to a later analysis, parvovirus B19, influenza, CMV and Epstein-Barr virus appeared linked to several top co-occurrence clusters. In a later analysis, about 17,000 TCR beta sequences were associated with specific HLA alleles at a false discovery rate of 0.05. A further reported finding was that TCR beta sequences accurately predicted the HLA-A and HLA-B alleles for most subjects in the first cohort. The only immune exposure information available for the cohort was CMV serostatus. Across donors, most TCR sequences were observed very rarely, whereas some public TCRs were present in many individuals. About 17 rarely observed V segments, including chromosome 9 orphons, were excluded from the earlier analysis of approximately 500 of the donors because counts were too low. According to a later analysis, most CMV-associated TCR beta chains appeared to be HLA-restricted, and the HLA associations seemed to be driven largely by CMV exposure. The authors suggested that the approach could potentially be extended to other disease states and immunological phenotypes. A group of highly shared sequence variants was considered likely to be a technical artifact of the sequencing pipeline. The study listed 170 or so TCR beta chains as associated with cytomegalovirus. The 87-base-pair reads could not distinguish some IMGT-functional V segments, including TRBV6-2 and TRBV6-3, so those segments were excluded. When HLA alleles, especially DR and DQ, strongly co-occurred, TCR associations were difficult to assign to individual alleles. Correlated functional status among segregating V segments might reflect linkage disequilibrium, but an unknown experimental factor could not be ruled out. A later analysis found that HLA-associated TCR beta chains were more clonally expanded and had lower generation probabilities than equally common non-associated chains. Only TCR beta chains were sequenced in this cohort, and the absence of alpha or paired-chain data limited detectable features. Because HLA typing was unavailable for some donors at each locus, only the typed subset was used in association tests. Presence/absence analyses assumed roughly uniform sequencing depth across donors, an assumption that may not hold. In a later analysis, the rate of TCR association differed among HLA loci, with DRB1 alleles having the most associated TCRs and HLA-C alleles having the fewest. In an earlier analysis of some 500 of the donors, most TCR beta V segments appeared in productive rearrangements about 87% or about 30% of the time, broadly matching IMGT annotations. In both the original and validation cohorts, the classifier was reported to diagnose cytomegalovirus status with high specificity and sensitivity.

This receptor was identified in a man aged 35-49 years in good health and CMV-seronegative. This chain is built from TRBV18 and TRBJ1-2; the D gene cannot be named for sure. The sequenced sample was PBMCs. The CDR3 has the sequence CATGPVDSANYGYTF. In nucleotides, the sequence is TGTGCCACTGGGCCCGTTGATTCAGCTAACTATGGCTACACCTTC.